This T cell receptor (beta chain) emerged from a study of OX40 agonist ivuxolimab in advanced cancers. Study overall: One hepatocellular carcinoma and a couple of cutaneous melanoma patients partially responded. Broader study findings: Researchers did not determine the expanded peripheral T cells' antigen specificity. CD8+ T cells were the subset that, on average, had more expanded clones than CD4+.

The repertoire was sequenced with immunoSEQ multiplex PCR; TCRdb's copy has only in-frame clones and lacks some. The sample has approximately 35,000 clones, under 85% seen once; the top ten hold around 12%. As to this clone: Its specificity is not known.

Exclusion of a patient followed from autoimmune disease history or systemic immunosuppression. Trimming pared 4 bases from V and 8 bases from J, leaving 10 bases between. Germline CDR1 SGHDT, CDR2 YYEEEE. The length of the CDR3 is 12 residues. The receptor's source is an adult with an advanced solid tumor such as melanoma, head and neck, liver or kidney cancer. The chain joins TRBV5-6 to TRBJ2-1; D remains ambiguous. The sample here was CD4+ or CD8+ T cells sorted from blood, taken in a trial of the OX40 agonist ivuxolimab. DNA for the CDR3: TGTGCCAGCAGCCGAAAGAACTATGAGCAGTTCTTC. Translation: CASSRKNYEQFF.